This TCR beta chain was sequenced during a study of Graves' ophthalmopathy and Graves' hyperthyroidism (dated by TCRdb to the late 2010s). With respect to the entire study: Peripheral blood was collected at initial diagnosis, prior to any treatment. The study used TCR beta repertoire signatures to distinguish Graves' ophthalmopathy from Graves' hyperthyroidism and to predict progression to ophthalmopathy. In total, approximately 130 blood samples were TCR-sequenced: roughly 45 ophthalmopathy, 75 hyperthyroidism and some 17 hyperthyroidism-to-ophthalmopathy patients. A discovery set of 95 to 100 patients (roughly 43 ophthalmopathy, 57 stable hyperthyroidism) was enrolled to explore V-J signatures distinguishing ophthalmopathy from hyperthyroidism. The independent validation cohort included roughly 19 hyperthyroidism patients plus 17 patients who later progressed from hyperthyroidism to ophthalmopathy. In five or six hyperthyroidism patients, the T-cell repertoires found in thyroid tissue were compared with those found in blood. After sampling, hyperthyroidism patients received methimazole starting at 30 mg daily, and ophthalmopathy patients received high-dose intravenous methylprednisolone. Study-wide findings and limitations: In validation, the model predicted ophthalmopathy progression with over 60% sensitivity and approximately 72% specificity; eleven to twelve predicted patients were CT-confirmed with GO in a median of around 6.5 months. Sample size was not predetermined statistically, and investigators were not blinded to group allocation. Most expanded thyroid clonotypes with a frequency above 0.001 also appeared in blood, which suggests that blood repertoires may reflect the immune response in the thyroid. The 13-signature model separated ophthalmopathy from stable hyperthyroidism with roughly 89% sensitivity and 81% to 82% specificity in cross-validation, and 80%/75% in the test set.

The CDR3 has 15 amino acids, counting the end cysteine and phenylalanine. Only CDR3 DNA is held: 45 bases, read in frame from base 1. The germline V gene yields KGHDR for CDR1 and SFDVKD for CDR2. Germline trimming amounts to 4 bases on V and 5 bases on J, with 8 as the count of junction bases outside the gene matches. The ophthalmopathy patients had moderately to severely active disease, with a Clinical Activity Score of 3 or higher, a NOSPECS grade of 4 or higher, and a disease duration of less than 3 months. Anyone with other autoimmune diseases, uncontrolled infections, pregnancy or lactation was excluded from the study. Clinical symptoms, serum thyroxine, TRAb, thyroid ultrasound and orbital computed tomography formed the basis of the diagnosis. Using Ficoll-Paque density gradient centrifugation, PBMCs were isolated from 8.5 to 10 ml of fresh peripheral blood. Total RNA was extracted using Trizol reagent, and RNA quality was checked on an Agilent 2100 Bioanalyzer.

This clonotype was counted ten times or more. Its antigen target is currently unknown. No base qualities exist here, and no much larger clone lies one base off it. TCR beta CDR3 regions were amplified from RNA transcripts for repertoire sequencing. The first round of RT-PCR was done with HTBI primers and the Qiagen OneStep RT-PCR kit, and was followed by a second round of multiplex PCR, then size selection and purification. The libraries underwent paired-end sequencing with 100 bp reads on an Illumina HiSeq2000. Under the source paper's analysis protocol: Reads were processed with SOAPnuke, discarding reads with adapters, uncalled bases, mean Phred below 15, or no exact constant-primer or identifier match. COPE v1.2.5 was used to merge the high-quality paired reads. Clonotypes were defined as unique nucleotide sequences and were aligned to IMGT TRB V, D and J references using MiTCR v1.1. Only V-J combinations with frequency above 0.0001 were analysed, covering over 99% of repertoires. For each V-J combination, a TCR clonal expansion and chaos score was defined as F50 clonal expansion divided by the chaos observed in the TCRdist matrix. Welch's t-statistics and random forest were used to reduce the features to 10 to 15 V-J combinations, which were then used as input to a naive Bayes classifier. Thyroid-blood repertoire similarity was quantified with the Morisita-Horn index. The public reads were run again by TCRdb, first through fastp at Q25 and then through MiXCR, and only productive beta chains were kept. Entries are consolidated by CDR3 protein sequence, retaining the most common genes and DNA. The V and J calls follow TCRdb's processing rather than the paper's. The sample table records approximately 700,000 distinct CDR3 sequences; roughly 41% of these occur just once. Jointly, the top ten make up around 40% of the sample.

The sequencing input was peripheral blood. This TCR was recovered from an adult man with Graves' ophthalmopathy. Here the chain combines TRBV24-1 and TRBJ2-5; TRBD2 matches 8 bases in the middle. The CDR3 reads CATSEGREGHETQYF. The DNA is as follows: TGTGCCACCAGTGAAGGACGGGAGGGCCACGAGACCCAGTACTTC.